The 5 T cell receptor beta chains given below trace back to one sample, sequenced in a study of T cell repertoires in cytomegalovirus infection. Their antigens are not known. One entry per CDR3 protein results from TCRdb running MiXCR on the reads. The sample includes about 310,000 distinct CDR3 sequences, roughly 25% of them seen just once. Source: cultured PBMCs, taken from culture after CMV antigen stimulation. The receptors here all came from a human donor in good health (CMV status not recorded). Some clones in this sample may be carry-over from other donors' samples.

About this clonotype itself: A clone one base away is much larger, so this may be a read error. V is TRBV5-8 and J is TRBJ2-1; 10 bases agree with TRBD2. Germline CDR1 and CDR2: SGHTS and YDEGEE. The CDR3 length is 14 residues. CDR3 residues: CAGSEGLAWNEQFF. DNA for the CDR3: TGTGCCGGCAGCGAGGGACTAGCGTGGAATGAGCAGTTCTTC.

This clonotype was counted a few times. The chain combines TRBV12-3 or TRBV12-4 with TRBJ1-3; TRBD1 is a possible D gene (5 bases). There are 16 residues in the CDR3. Trimming removed 0 bases from V and 2 bases from J, with 11 bases in between. The CDR3 region has the DNA TGTGCCAGCAGTTTAGCCAGTCAGGGTCCTGGAAACACCATATATTTT. Translating it yields CASSLASQGPGNTIYF.

This clonotype occurred a few times. The rearrangement uses TRBV28 and TRBJ1-6; TRBD1 agrees at 7 bases. V was clipped by 7 bases and J by 6 bases; unmatched bases: 3. The germline V gene encodes CDR1 MDHEN and CDR2 SYDVKM. This CDR3 contains 13 residues. CDR3: CASTGTANSPLHF. CDR3 in DNA: TGTGCCAGCACAGGGACAGCTAATTCACCCCTCCACTTT.

This chain joins TRBV7-8 and TRBJ1-5; tentatively, D is TRBD1 (6 bases). V dropped 5 bases and J dropped 4 bases, with 12 bases sitting between them. In germline, CDR1 is SGHVS, CDR2 FQNEAQ. This CDR3 is 14 amino acids long. CDR3 region: CASSRGQQNQPQHF. The CDR3 bases are TGTGCCAGCAGCCGCGGACAGCAGAATCAGCCCCAGCATTTT.

This clonotype has a handful of counts. This chain joins TRBV7-9 and TRBJ2-7; D could derive from TRBD1 or TRBD2 (6 bases each). The germline V gene has CDR1 SEHNR and CDR2 FQNEAQ (reference sequence). The length of the CDR3 is 15 residues. The V and J ends lost 2 bases and 1 base respectively, with 12 bases between them. The CDR3, as DNA: TGTGCCAGCAGCTTACCGGGGGCCCTTTCCTACGAGCAGTACGTC. As protein: CASSLPGALSYEQYV.